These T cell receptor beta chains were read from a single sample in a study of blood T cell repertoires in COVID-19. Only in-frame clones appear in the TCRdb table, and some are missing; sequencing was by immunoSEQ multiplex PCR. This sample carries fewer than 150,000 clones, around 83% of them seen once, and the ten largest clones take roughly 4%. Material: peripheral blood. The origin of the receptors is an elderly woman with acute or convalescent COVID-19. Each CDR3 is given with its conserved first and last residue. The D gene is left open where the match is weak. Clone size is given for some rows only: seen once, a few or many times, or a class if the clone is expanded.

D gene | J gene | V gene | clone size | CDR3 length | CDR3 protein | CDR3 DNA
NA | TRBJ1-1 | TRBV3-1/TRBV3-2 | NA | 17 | CASSQRYFGVMNTEAFF | TGTGCCAGCAGCCAACGGTACTTCGGAGTAATGAACACTGAAGCTTTCTTT
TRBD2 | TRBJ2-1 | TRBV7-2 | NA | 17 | CASSFSGLPEVYNEQFF | TGTGCCAGCAGCTTTTCGGGACTACCCGAGGTCTACAATGAGCAGTTCTTC
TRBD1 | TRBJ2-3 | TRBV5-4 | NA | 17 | CASSYDRVRSGADTQYF | TGTGCCAGCAGCTATGACAGGGTCCGGAGTGGGGCAGATACGCAGTATTTT
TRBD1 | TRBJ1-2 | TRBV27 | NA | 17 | CASSARGRGTGNYGYTF | TGTGCCAGCAGTGCCCGCGGAAGGGGGACAGGGAACTATGGCTACACCTTC
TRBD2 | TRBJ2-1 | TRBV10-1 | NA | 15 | CASSEYQRDYNEQFF | TGCGCCAGCAGTGAGTACCAGCGGGACTACAATGAGCAGTTCTTC
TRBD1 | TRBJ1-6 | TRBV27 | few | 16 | CASSPPTGQGNSPLHF | TGTGCCAGCAGTCCCCCGACAGGGCAGGGTAATTCACCCCTCCACTTT
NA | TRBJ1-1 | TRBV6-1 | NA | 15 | CASSESGGGSLEAFF | TGTGCCAGCAGTGAATCGGGTGGAGGCAGTCTTGAAGCTTTCTTT
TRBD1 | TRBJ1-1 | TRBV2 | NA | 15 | CASSEFKQGGTEAFF | TGTGCCAGCAGTGAATTCAAGCAGGGGGGCACTGAAGCTTTCTTT
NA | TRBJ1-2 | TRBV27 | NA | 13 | CASSFGRGYGYTF | TGTGCCAGCAGTTTTGGGAGGGGCTATGGCTACACCTTC
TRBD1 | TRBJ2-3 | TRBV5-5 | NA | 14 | CASSLEGAADTQYF | TGTGCCAGCAGCTTAGAGGGGGCGGCAGATACGCAGTATTTT
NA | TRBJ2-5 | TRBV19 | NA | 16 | CASSIRLSSIEETQYF | TGTGCCAGTAGTATAAGGTTGTCTAGCATTGAAGAGACCCAGTACTTC
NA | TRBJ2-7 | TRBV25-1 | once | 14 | CASSAHRAGSEQYF | TGTGCCAGCAGTGCCCACAGGGCGGGTAGCGAGCAGTACTTC
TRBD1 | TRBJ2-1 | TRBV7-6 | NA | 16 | CASSHEPGGSFNEQFF | TGTGCCAGCAGCCATGAACCAGGGGGCTCTTTCAATGAGCAGTTCTTC